The 30 T cell receptor beta chains below were found in one sample sequenced in a study of shared clonotypes between healthy human individuals. The naive CD8 fraction comprised CD45RO-negative cells positively selected for CCR7 and excluded terminally differentiated effector memory CD45RA+ cells. The table came from immunoSEQ multiplex PCR; TCRdb's copy has only in-frame clones and leaves some out. This sample carries about 2.1 million clones, approximately 94% of them seen once, and the ten largest clones take about 1.5%. Material: naive CD8+ T cells from PBMCs. The receptor set was obtained from a man younger than 35 in good health. Some clones in this sample may be carry-over from other donors' samples.

This clone was detected only once. The chain has TRBV9 and TRBJ2-3, with TRBD2 identical over 8 bases. The V and J ends lost 2 bases and 2 bases, in that order; junction bases with no gene match: 7. There are 16 residues in the CDR3. Germline-derived CDR1 and CDR2 are SGDLS and YYNGEE. As DNA, the CDR3 is TGTGCCAGCAGCGTCCAAGCGGGAGAGAACACAGATACGCAGTATTTT. Translated: CASSVQAGENTDTQYF.

The chain employs TRBV7-9 and TRBJ2-7; D is ambiguous. The CDR3 contains 14 residues. CDR1 is SEHNR, CDR2 FQNEAQ, per germline (reference sequence). Trimming removed 2 bases from V and 3 bases from J, with 11 bases in between. The chain's CDR3 is CASSLSARDYEQYF. The DNA for the CDR3 is TGTGCCAGCAGCTTAAGTGCTAGAGACTACGAGCAGTACTTC.

The chain is built from TRBV5-6 and TRBJ2-5; no firm D call. Germline V gene lookup returns CDR1 SGHDT and CDR2 YYEEEE. This CDR3 is 13 amino acids long. Between the trimmed V and J ends, which lost 0 bases and 0 bases, there was a span of 3 bases. As DNA, the CDR3 is TGTGCCAGCAGCTTGGGGGACCAAGAGACCCAGTACTTC. This codes for CASSLGDQETQYF.

V usage is TRBV7-9 and J usage is TRBJ2-7, with 7 bases identical to TRBD1. J lost 9 bases, V lost 2 bases, and 16 bases had no gene match. This CDR3 has 16 residues. Germline assignment: CDR1 SEHNR and CDR2 FQNEAQ (reference sequence). The CDR3 protein is CASSLSPLGPGQAQYF. CDR3 nucleotides: TGTGCCAGCAGCTTATCCCCCCTCGGTCCCGGACAGGCGCAGTACTTC.

The J gene is TRBJ2-5, the V gene TRBV19, with a tentative D call TRBD1 (6 bases). Germline CDR1 reads LNHDA; CDR2 reads SQIVND (reference sequence). The CDR3 loop spans 17 amino acids. The V end was cut by 4 bases, the J end by 3 bases, with 21 bases between. The CDR3 region has the DNA TGTGCCAGTAGTACCCGGGCACAGGGCTGGAAGGAAGAGACCCAGTACTTC. Its translation: CASSTRAQGWKEETQYF.

The chain links TRBV27 to TRBJ2-7, with D tentatively TRBD2 (6 bases). In germline, CDR1 is MNHEY, CDR2 SMNVEV (reference sequence). With 6 bases removed from V and 5 bases from J, the gap between germline ends came to 20 bases. The CDR3 spans 15 residues. The DNA for the CDR3 is TGTGCCAGCAGACCGGACCTAGGGAGGTCGGACGAGCAGTACTTC. This sequence encodes CASRPDLGRSDEQYF.

The chain has TRBV4-2 and TRBJ2-6; D is unresolved. V lost 3 bases and J 2 bases, leaving 11 bases between the germline ends. The CDR3 sequence is 16 residues long. Germline V gives CDR1 LGHNA, CDR2 YNFKEQ. The CDR3 DNA sequence: TGTGCCAGCAGCCAGACCGTAACCGCTGGGGCCAACGTCCTGACTTTC. Translation gives CASSQTVTAGANVLTF.

This clone was found once. The chain couples TRBV15 to TRBJ2-7, with D perhaps matching TRBD1 (5 bases). This CDR3 has 16 residues. The V gene lost 2 bases and the J gene lost 4 bases, with 18 bases spanning the gap. CDR1 is LNHNV and CDR2 is YYDKDF in the germline V gene (reference sequence). CDR3 amino acids: CATSRNSRVFIYEQYF. As DNA, the CDR3 is TGTGCCACCAGCAGAAACTCCAGGGTTTTCATTTACGAGCAGTACTTC.

The genes are TRBV11-2 and TRBJ1-2, with D hard to call. This CDR3 spans 15 amino acids. With 4 bases removed from V and 7 bases from J, the gap between germline ends came to 19 bases. Germline CDR1 reads SGHAT; CDR2 reads FQNNGV. In DNA, the CDR3 is TGTGCCAGCAGCTCATCCTCGGGAATGGAGTTTGGCTACACCTTC. Translation gives CASSSSSGMEFGYTF.

The chain has TRBV19 and TRBJ1-5; no clear D gene. The CDR3 spans 14 residues. Trimming pared 3 bases from V and 0 bases from J, leaving 6 bases between. Germline V gene sequence: CDR1 LNHDA, CDR2 SQIVND (reference sequence). The CDR3 DNA reads as TGTGCCAGTAGTATGGTTTATAGCAATCAGCCCCAGCATTTT. Translated, it gives CASSMVYSNQPQHF. The variable domain in full, completed from reference TRBV19 and TRBJ1-5, reads DGGITQSPKYLFRKEGQNVTLSCEQNLNHDAMYWYRQDPGQGLRLIYYSQIVNDFQKGDIAEGYSVSREKKESFPLTVTSAQKNPTAFYLCASSMVYSNQPQHFGDGTRLSIL.

This chain joins TRBV4-3 and TRBJ2-7; 12 bases align to TRBD2. The CDR3 runs to 17 residues. The V segment lost 4 bases and the J segment 2 bases; nucleotides outside the gene matches: 9. Germline lookup yields CDR1 LGHNA and CDR2 YSLEER. CDR3 loop: CASSPTSGRYTTYEQYF. DNA for the CDR3: TGCGCCAGCAGCCCTACTAGCGGGAGGTACACCACCTACGAGCAGTACTTC.

The chain joins TRBV28 to TRBJ2-7, with 7 nucleotides matching TRBD2. Trimming cost V 5 bases and J 5 bases; bases outside gene matches: 12. This CDR3 comprises 15 residues. Germline lookup yields CDR1 MDHEN and CDR2 SYDVKM. CDR3: CASSDSGTTSDEQYF. The CDR3 DNA sequence: TGTGCCAGCAGTGACTCCGGGACTACGAGCGACGAGCAGTACTTC.

Note on this clone: This sample includes further DNA sequences coding for the same CDR3. The rearrangement links TRBV27 to TRBJ2-7, with unresolved D. Germline CDR1 MNHEY, CDR2 SMNVEV (reference sequence). V shed 2 bases and J shed 6 bases, with 5 bases lying between them. This CDR3 is 11 amino acids long. Here the CDR3 reads CASSLGGEQYF. The CDR3 DNA reads TGTGCCAGCAGTTTAGGTGGCGAGCAGTACTTC.

The chain carries TRBV6-6 and TRBJ1-5, with 7 bases matching TRBD1. The germline CDR1 and CDR2 sequences are MNHNY and SVGAGI (reference sequence). J gave up 4 bases and V 6 bases, and 6 bases lay outside the gene matches. The CDR3 contains 14 residues. The CDR3 region has the DNA TGTGCCAGCAGAAACAGGGGCCGGAATCAGCCCCAGCATTTT. Its protein is CASRNRGRNQPQHF.

The chain joins TRBV5-8 to TRBJ2-5; 8 bases are shared with TRBD2. With 0 bases clipped from V and 7 bases from J, the junction kept 5 bases outside the gene matches. This CDR3 has 14 amino acids. Germline CDR1 SGHTS, CDR2 YDEGEE. The CDR3 region is CASSLAGGRGTQYF. CDR3 DNA sequence: TGTGCCAGCAGCTTGGCGGGAGGGCGAGGGACCCAGTACTTC.

The CDR3 nucleotides read TGTGCCAGCAGTTTAGTCCAGGGCAGGGAAAAACTGTTTTTT. This gives the protein CASSLVQGREKLFF. The chain is built from TRBV27 and TRBJ1-4; D perhaps matches TRBD1 (5 bases). V was clipped by 2 bases and J by 8 bases, with 12 bases between them. Germline V gene sequence: CDR1 MNHEY, CDR2 SMNVEV (reference sequence). This CDR3 region has 14 residues. Variable domain in full (rest from reference TRBV27 and TRBJ1-4): EAQVTQNPRYLITVTGKKLTVTCSQNMNHEYMSWYRQDPGLGLRQIYYSMNVEVTDKGDVPEGYKVSRKEKRNFPLILESPSPNQTSLYFCASSLVQGREKLFFGSGTQLSVL.

This chain links TRBV23-1 with TRBJ1-2, with 7 bases matching TRBD1. TRBV23-1 is given ORF status, its function remaining uncertain. This CDR3 has 21 residues. The V and J ends lost 0 bases and 6 bases, in that order; junction bases with no gene match: 25. CDR3 protein: CASSQSYQGLIKQGKVNGYTF. CDR3 bases: TGCGCCAGCAGTCAATCCTATCAGGGTTTGATAAAACAGGGGAAGGTTAATGGCTACACCTTC.

V is TRBV6-5 and J is TRBJ1-1; TRBD1 matches at 7 bases. The ends lost 2 bases at V and 1 base at J; junction bases unmatched: 1. CDR1 is MNHEY and CDR2 is SVGAGI in the germline V gene. This CDR3 contains 14 residues. CDR3 loop: CASSYGDRNTEAFF. CDR3 DNA: TGTGCCAGCAGTTACGGGGACAGGAACACTGAAGCTTTCTTT.

This chain uses TRBV9 with TRBJ2-7; the match to TRBD2 covers 7 bases. V was clipped by 2 bases and J by 6 bases; unmatched bases: 8. The V gene's germline CDR1 is SGDLS and CDR2 YYNGEE. This CDR3 is built from 14 residues. The CDR3 protein is CASSVGLVPSEQYF. For the CDR3, the DNA is TGTGCCAGCAGCGTTGGACTAGTTCCGTCCGAGCAGTACTTC.

On this clone itself: Other DNA sequences in this specimen translate into the identical CDR3. J is TRBJ2-5 and V is TRBV4-1; D gene ambiguous. Trimming stripped 0 bases from V and 5 bases from J, with 4 bases between. There are 12 residues in the CDR3. Germline lookup yields CDR1 MGHRA and CDR2 YSYEKL. The CDR3 is CASSQDLETQYF. The CDR3, as DNA: TGCGCCAGCAGCCAAGATCTGGAGACCCAGTACTTC.

This sequence joins TRBV10-2 and TRBJ1-4; D is unresolved. Trimming cost V 3 bases and J 0 bases, with 8 bases left between them. Germline CDR1 is WSHSY and CDR2 is SAAADI. This CDR3 contains 15 residues. CDR3 DNA sequence: TGCGCCAGCAGTGATTCAGTCGCAACTAATGAAAAACTGTTTTTT. It is translated as CASSDSVATNEKLFF.

To note about this clone: Other DNA sequences within the sample encode an identical CDR3. The gene calls are TRBV7-8 and TRBJ2-7; a weak D match, TRBD1 (7 bases). This CDR3 is built from 13 residues. V lost 3 bases to trimming and J lost 3 bases, with 9 bases between them. Germline CDR1 is SGHVS and CDR2 is FQNEAQ. The CDR3 reads CASSLRDSYEQYF. Here the CDR3 DNA reads TGTGCCAGCAGCTTGCGGGACAGCTACGAGCAGTACTTC.

The rearrangement joins TRBV4-2 to TRBJ2-7; D remains unclear. Germline V CDR1 and CDR2: LGHNA, YNFKEQ. The ends were cut back, 0 bases at V and 0 bases at J, with 9 bases in the middle. The CDR3 runs 15 residues. In DNA, the CDR3 is TGTGCCAGCAGCCAAGAGTTAAAGTCCTCCTACGAGCAGTACTTC. Amino acid sequence: CASSQELKSSYEQYF.

The chain's CDR3 is CSVVLVTSGPSGEQFF. As DNA, the CDR3 is TGCAGCGTTGTTTTGGTAACTAGCGGACCCTCGGGCGAGCAGTTCTTC. The V gene is TRBV29-1, the J gene TRBJ2-1; 8 bases align to TRBD2. V was pared by 4 bases and J by 10 bases, with 18 bases of the junction left unmatched. This CDR3 spans 16 amino acids. Germline assignment: CDR1 SQVTM and CDR2 ANQGSEA.

The chain recombines TRBV18 with TRBJ2-7; D gene unclear. CDR1 KGHSH and CDR2 LQKENI come from the germline V gene. V was shortened by 5 bases and J by 0 bases, with 11 bases between the two germline ends. The CDR3 loop spans 14 amino acids. CDR3 coding DNA: TGTGCCAGCTCATTCTACCCGAGCTCCTACGAGCAGTACTTC. Amino acids: CASSFYPSSYEQYF.

The V call is TRBV7-9, the J call TRBJ1-5; D is unresolved. This CDR3 spans 15 amino acids. Germline CDR1 reads SEHNR; CDR2 reads FQNEAQ (reference sequence). Trimming removed 2 bases from V and 7 bases from J, with 15 bases in between. CDR3 protein: CASSLFEEPGQPQHF. The DNA for the CDR3 is TGTGCCAGCAGCTTATTTGAGGAGCCTGGGCAGCCCCAGCATTTT.

The rearrangement uses TRBV7-9 and TRBJ2-1, with D perhaps being TRBD1 or TRBD2 (5 bases each). V lost 0 bases, J lost 4 bases, and 10 bases lay in between. Germline V gene sequence: CDR1 SEHNR, CDR2 FQNEAQ (reference sequence). CDR3 length equals 15 residues. CDR3 in amino acids: CASSLAVGRYNEQFF. The CDR3 DNA reads TGTGCCAGCAGCTTAGCGGTGGGACGTTACAATGAGCAGTTCTTC.

The V call is TRBV27, the J call TRBJ2-5; D is possibly TRBD2 (7 bases). V was pared by 8 bases and J by 5 bases, with 21 bases between. The CDR3 loop spans 15 amino acids. CDR1 and CDR2 (germline): MNHEY, SMNVEV (reference sequence). This CDR3 is CASRGGGPLGETQYF. The CDR3 nucleotides read TGTGCCAGCCGCGGCGGGGGCCCGTTGGGGGAGACCCAGTACTTC.

V gene TRBV7-8 combines with J gene TRBJ2-7; perhaps TRBD2 as D (5 bases). The CDR3 spans 15 residues. V lost 5 bases, J lost 3 bases, and 17 bases lay in between. The V gene's germline CDR1 is SGHVS and CDR2 FQNEAQ. CDR3 amino acids: CASSPGIAHNYEQYF. The DNA of the CDR3 is TGTGCCAGCAGCCCCGGGATAGCGCACAACTACGAGCAGTACTTC.

About this clone: In the same sample, other DNA sequences code for this CDR3. This chain uses TRBV9 with TRBJ1-1; 8 bases align to TRBD1. The CDR3 consists of 15 residues. Germline loops: CDR1 SGDLS, CDR2 YYNGEE. The junction had 3 bases not matched to a gene; V was cut back by 0 bases and J by 2 bases. CDR3 DNA: TGTGCCAGCAGCGTAGAGACAGGGGTAAACACTGAAGCTTTCTTT. Its translation is CASSVETGVNTEAFF.